This TCR beta chain was sequenced for a study of T cell repertoires in cytomegalovirus infection. For the study at large: Both CMV infection and a matching HLA type were indicated by public TCR beta signatures. Points from the study as a whole: Predominance within the ex vivo response was attributable to HLA-C-restricted CMV-specific TCR beta clonotypes. Of the TCR beta families, the public ones yielded a cumulative frequency that identified carriers of CMV plus the relevant HLA.

V lost 7 bases to trimming and J lost 5 bases; unmatched junction nucleotides: 14. The CDR3 spans 17 residues. Germline V gives CDR1 LNHDA, CDR2 SQIVND (reference sequence). With respect to this clonotype: Its antigen is currently unknown.

TCRdb reprocessed the reads via MiXCR and lists one record per CDR3 protein. The table includes approximately 630,000 distinct CDR3 sequences, approximately 25% detected once. The receptor's source is a human donor in good health (CMV status not recorded). Some clones in this sample may be carry-over from other donors' samples. Sequenced material: CD8+ T cells from PBMCs. This chain uses TRBV19 with TRBJ1-5; 10 positions match TRBD1. In nucleotides, the CDR3 is TGTGCCAGTACCGTACCCCGGGACAGGGGTTTTGATCAGCCCCAGCATTTT. Protein: CASTVPRDRGFDQPQHF.